The 14 T cell receptor beta chains below all came from one sample that was sequenced in a study of shared clonotypes between healthy human individuals. TCRdb's copy holds only in-frame clones and misses some; the assay was immunoSEQ multiplex PCR. The sample contains 450,000 to 650,000 clones, 70% to 80% of which appear only once. Sequenced sample: PBMCs. The source is a woman aged 40-49 years in good health. Some clones in this sample may be carry-over from other donors' samples.

V and J are TRBV5-4 and TRBJ2-5, with TRBD1 as a possible D gene (5 bases). Germline V gives CDR1 SGHNT, CDR2 YYREEE (reference sequence). V lost 4 bases, J lost 5 bases, and 15 bases lay in between. CDR3 length: 14 residues. CDR3 coding DNA: TGTGCCAGCAGCGTGGGGCAGGCGGAGGAGACCCAGTACTTC. The encoded protein is CASSVGQAEETQYF. Drawing the rest from reference TRBV5-4 and TRBJ2-5, the complete variable domain is ETGVTQSPTHLIKTRGQQVTLRCSSQSGHNTVSWYQQALGQGPQFIFQYYREEENGRGNFPPRFSGLQFPNYSSELNVNALELDDSALYLCASSVGQAEETQYFGPGTRLLVL.

The chain employs TRBV9 and TRBJ1-1, with D uncertain. V was clipped by 4 bases and J by 5 bases, with 12 bases between them. CDR3 length: 13 amino acids. CDR1 is SGDLS and CDR2 is YYNGEE in the germline V gene. For the CDR3, the DNA is TGTGCCAGCAGCCTACTGTCGGGGACTGAAGCTTTCTTT. This sequence encodes CASSLLSGTEAFF.

The chain recombines TRBV21-1 with TRBJ2-3; the table gives TRBD2 as D, unverified against the DNA. TRBV21-1 is designated a pseudogene. The length of the CDR3 is 16 residues. In nucleotides, the CDR3 is TGTGCCAGCAGCCCCCGGACTAGCTGGTCCACAGATACGCAGTATTTT. This codes for CASSPRTSWSTDTQYF.

This clone was seen a single time. The CDR3 nucleotides read TGTGCCAGCAGCTCCGGGGTGGAGGTCACTGAAGCTTTCTTT. This sequence encodes CASSSGVEVTEAFF. The rearrangement uses TRBV7-9 and TRBJ1-1; D is uncertain. The CDR3 covers 14 residues. V was pared by 4 bases and J by 4 bases, with 13 bases between. Per germline, CDR1 SEHNR and CDR2 FQNEAQ (reference sequence). Combining the CDR3 with reference TRBV7-9 and TRBJ1-1 gives the whole variable domain DTGVSQNPRHKITKRGQNVTFRCDPISEHNRLYWYRQTLGQGPEFLTYFQNEAQLEKSRLLSDRFSAERPKGSFSTLEIQRTEQGDSAMYLCASSSGVEVTEAFFGQGTRLTVV.

The chain joins TRBV6-5 to TRBJ2-1; 9 nucleotides agree with TRBD2. Germline loops: CDR1 MNHEY, CDR2 SVGAGI. This CDR3 comprises 14 residues. Trimming removed 6 bases from V and 4 bases from J; junction bases left unmatched: 4. In DNA form, the CDR3 reads TGTGCCAGCAGACCGGGACTAGCTTACAATGAGCAGTTCTTC. Protein product: CASRPGLAYNEQFF.

This clone was detected a few times. The chain recombines TRBV20-1 with TRBJ1-1; D is uncertain. Deletions cut 3 bases from V and 0 bases from J, with 2 bases between. Germline V lookup: CDR1 DFQATT, CDR2 SNEGSKA (reference sequence). The CDR3 contains 11 residues. CDR3 coding DNA: TGCAGTGCTAGTGTGAACACTGAAGCTTTCTTT. Translating gives CSASVNTEAFF.

This clone was seen many times. This sequence joins TRBV15 and TRBJ1-5; D gene uncertain. Looked up from germline, CDR1 is LNHNV and CDR2 is YYDKDF (reference sequence). CDR3 length: 15 residues. V gave up 0 bases and J gave up 10 bases, with 16 bases separating them. In DNA, the CDR3 is TGTGCCACCAGCAGAGAAAGGGAAGGTCCAAGCCCCCAGCATTTT. The encoded protein is CATSREREGPSPQHF. Full variable domain (rest looked up from reference TRBV15 and TRBJ1-5): DAMVIQNPRYQVTQFGKPVTLSCSQTLNHNVMYWYQQKSSQAPKLLFHYYDKDFNNEADTPDNFQSRRPNTSFCFLDIRSPGLGDTAMYLCATSREREGPSPQHFGDGTRLSIL.

The rearrangement links TRBV5-1 to TRBJ2-7; 8 nucleotides line up with TRBD2. The J call is in doubt because the DNA end fits TRBJ2-1 better. This CDR3 spans 17 amino acids. In germline, CDR1 is SGHRS, CDR2 YFSETQ. The chain's CDR3 is CASSLAAGGLSYNEQFF. The DNA for the CDR3 is TGCGCCAGCAGCTTGGCGGCGGGAGGCCTCTCCTACAATGAGCAGTTCTTC.

The CDR3 is CAWRATGADTQYF. CDR3 coding DNA: TGTGCCTGGAGGGCGACAGGGGCGGATACGCAGTATTTT. The rearrangement links TRBV30 to TRBJ2-3, with 8 bases matching TRBD1. Per germline, CDR1 GTSNPN and CDR2 SVGIG (reference sequence). V trimming: 3 bases; J trimming: 6 bases; junction bases outside the gene matches: 5. The CDR3 is 13 residues long.

This sequence joins TRBV7-2 and TRBJ1-1; unclear D gene. Per germline, CDR1 SGHTA and CDR2 FQGNSA. This CDR3 is built from 13 residues. Trimming shortened V by 1 base and J by 4 bases, and 7 bases separated the two germline ends. CDR3: CASSLGSPTEAFF. Here the CDR3 DNA reads TGTGCCAGCAGCTTAGGGTCCCCCACTGAAGCTTTCTTT. Combining the CDR3 with reference TRBV7-2 and TRBJ1-1 gives the whole variable domain GAGVSQSPSNKVTEKGKDVELRCDPISGHTALYWYRQSLGQGLEFLIYFQGNSAPDKSGLPSDRFSAERTGGSVSTLTIQRTQQEDSAVYLCASSLGSPTEAFFGQGTRLTVV.

This clone was counted between two and nine times. The J gene is TRBJ1-2, the V gene TRBV5-4; 9 bases align to TRBD1. V lost 2 bases to trimming and J lost 6 bases; unmatched junction nucleotides: 5. This CDR3 spans 14 amino acids. Germline CDR1 reads SGHNT; CDR2 reads YYREEE (reference sequence). CDR3 region: CASSLRQGENGYTF. CDR3 in DNA: TGTGCCAGCAGCTTAAGACAGGGGGAGAATGGCTACACCTTC.

CDR3 loop: CASALGRAPYNEQFF. The CDR3 nucleotides are TGTGCCAGTGCCCTGGGAAGGGCACCCTACAATGAGCAGTTCTTC. V is TRBV19 and J is TRBJ2-1; D not certain. The V gene's germline CDR1 is LNHDA and CDR2 SQIVND (reference sequence). V was cut by 8 bases and J by 2 bases, with 16 bases left in between. This CDR3 contains 15 residues.

The table lists this clone with a few counts. The chain carries TRBV2 and TRBJ2-5; 8 positions agree with TRBD2. The CDR3 spans 17 residues. Looked up from germline, CDR1 is SNHLY and CDR2 is FYNNEI. V was pared by 8 bases and J by 1 base, with 15 bases of the junction left unmatched. CDR3 DNA: TGTGCCAGCCGGGGTCTAGCGGGCATACCCACCCAAGAGACCCAGTACTTC. Translated: CASRGLAGIPTQETQYF.

V is TRBV2 and J is TRBJ1-1; D might be TRBD1 (6 bases). The V gene's germline CDR1 is SNHLY and CDR2 FYNNEI. The CDR3 totals 14 residues. The V and J ends lost 5 bases and 1 base respectively, with 11 bases between them. CDR3 residues: CASSPQGPNTEAFF. CDR3 nucleotides: TGTGCCAGCAGTCCACAGGGCCCGAACACTGAAGCTTTCTTT.